This record looks at one TCR beta chain sequence and its context. No antigen is known for it. The sample belongs to a study of T cells in Graves' hyperthyroidism and ophthalmopathy. Study observations and caveats: Most clonotypes expanded in the thyroid (above 0.001) were also present in blood.

CDR3 length: 16 amino acids. V lost 5 bases, J lost 1 base, and 7 bases stayed unmatched. Germline assignment: CDR1 MNHNS and CDR2 SASEGT. Regions amplified from RNA transcripts were the TCR beta CDR3 regions. The TCR CDR3 was amplified in a first-round RT-PCR using the HTBI primer set. In TCRdb, the multiplex PCR reads were re-called with MiXCR into one record per CDR3 protein. The sample holds approximately 700,000 distinct CDR3 sequences, roughly 15% seen once. Graves' hyperthyroidism without ophthalmopathy progression within 18 months was termed stable. Exclusion of patients followed from uncontrolled infection, other autoimmune disease, pregnancy or lactation.

This chain uses TRBV6-1 with TRBJ1-5; 8 nucleotides match TRBD1. The sample taken for sequencing was blood. The sequence derives from a young man with Graves' hyperthyroidism. The CDR3 here is CASSSRQGLSNQPQHF. The CDR3 nucleotides are TGTGCCAGCAGTTCGCGACAGGGGTTGAGCAATCAGCCCCAGCATTTT.